A single sample gave rise to the 26 T cell receptor beta chains below, sequenced in a study of shared clonotypes between healthy human individuals. Naive-designated CD8 cells lacked CD45RO, were positively enriched for CCR7, and omitted terminally differentiated effector memory CD45RA+ cells. TCRdb's copy holds only in-frame clones and misses some; the assay was immunoSEQ multiplex PCR. This sample has 2 million to 2.5 million clones, with approximately 94% found just once. Sequenced: naive CD8+ T cells from PBMCs. The receptors shown here come from a man younger than 35 in good health. Some clones in this sample may be carry-over from other donors' samples.

Here the CDR3 DNA reads TGTGCCAGTAGTCTATCAGGGGGCTGGGAGACCCAGTACTTC. It is translated as CASSLSGGWETQYF. The chain employs TRBV19 and TRBJ2-5; 8 nucleotides match TRBD1. The CDR3 length is 14 residues. The V gene end was trimmed by 5 bases and the J gene end by 5 bases; junction bases not matched to a gene: 7. Germline V gene data show CDR1 as LNHDA and CDR2 as SQIVND (reference sequence). Full variable domain (missing parts from reference TRBV19 and TRBJ2-5): DGGITQSPKYLFRKEGQNVTLSCEQNLNHDAMYWYRQDPGQGLRLIYYSQIVNDFQKGDIAEGYSVSREKKESFPLTVTSAQKNPTAFYLCASSLSGGWETQYFGPGTRLLVL.

The chain employs TRBV4-1 and TRBJ2-7; 7 bases align to TRBD2. Trimming at V came to 0 bases and at J to 4 bases, leaving 6 bases not matched to a gene. Germline V lookup: CDR1 MGHRA, CDR2 YSYEKL. CDR3 length: 15 residues. CDR3 coding DNA: TGCGCCAGCAGCCAAGACGGGACTATCCCATACGAGCAGTACTTC. This encodes CASSQDGTIPYEQYF.

The rearrangement links TRBV18 to TRBJ2-7; maybe TRBD2 (5 bases). CDR1 is KGHSH and CDR2 is LQKENI in the germline V gene. This CDR3 has 15 residues. V shed 3 bases and J shed 3 bases, with 15 bases lying between them. The CDR3 DNA follows: TGTGCCAGCTCACCGTCGTTGGCCGGGGACTACGAGCAGTACTTC. This translates into CASSPSLAGDYEQYF. Supplemented by reference TRBV18 and TRBJ2-7, the full variable domain reads NAGVMQNPRHLVRRRGQEARLRCSPMKGHSHVYWYRQLPEEGLKFMVYLQKENIIDESGMPKERFSAEFPKEGPSILRIQQVVRGDSAAYFCASSPSLAGDYEQYFGPGTRLTVT.

V is TRBV7-9 and J is TRBJ2-5; the D gene is possibly TRBD2 (6 bases). This CDR3 spans 17 amino acids. Germline V CDR1 and CDR2: SEHNR, FQNEAQ (reference sequence). Trimming shortened V by 1 base and J by 1 base, and 16 bases separated the two germline ends. CDR3: CASSLGGTGVPQETQYF. The CDR3 DNA follows: TGTGCCAGCAGCTTAGGAGGGACGGGGGTACCCCAAGAGACCCAGTACTTC.

This clone was counted a few times. This chain uses TRBV6-1 with TRBJ1-3; D is ambiguous. V was pared by 3 bases and J by 0 bases, with 12 bases between. Germline V gene sequence: CDR1 MNHNS, CDR2 SASEGT. This CDR3 is built from 16 residues. CDR3 region: CASSESTFFSGNTIYF. The CDR3 DNA is TGTGCCAGCAGTGAGTCGACATTCTTCTCTGGAAACACCATATATTTT.

This clone was observed a handful of times. The same CDR3 can be traced to other DNA sequences in this sample. J is TRBJ1-1 and V is TRBV28, with no clear D. V shed 2 bases and J shed 2 bases, with 6 bases lying between them. This CDR3 is built from 13 residues. The germline gives CDR1 MDHEN, CDR2 SYDVKM. The CDR3 reads CASSLHRNTEAFF. Written as DNA, the CDR3 is TGTGCCAGCAGTTTACACAGAAACACTGAAGCTTTCTTT.

The J gene is TRBJ2-3, the V gene TRBV11-2, with 7 positions matching TRBD2. J lost 6 bases, V lost 1 base, and 7 bases had no gene match. This CDR3 contains 15 residues. CDR1 is SGHAT and CDR2 is FQNNGV in the germline V gene. The CDR3 region has the DNA TGTGCCAGCAGCTTAGTTTTCGGCGGGAGTGATACGCAGTATTTT. It is translated as CASSLVFGGSDTQYF.

The sample holds a few counts of this clone. This same CDR3 is encoded by further DNA sequences in the sample. The chain recombines TRBV5-6 with TRBJ1-5; TRBD1 matches 7 bases. V lost 1 base, J lost 4 bases, and 2 bases stayed unmatched. The germline gives CDR1 SGHDT, CDR2 YYEEEE. This CDR3 comprises 14 residues. The CDR3 reads CASSLHRGNQPQHF. CDR3 DNA: TGTGCCAGCAGCTTGCACAGGGGAAATCAGCCCCAGCATTTT.

The chain couples TRBV19 to TRBJ1-2; TRBD1 aligns across 7 bases. Per germline, CDR1 LNHDA and CDR2 SQIVND (reference sequence). V trimming: 4 bases; J trimming: 6 bases; junction bases outside the gene matches: 14. The CDR3 totals 16 residues. In DNA, the CDR3 is TGTGCCAGTAGTAACTCTCAGGGGGTTCGGCTTAATGGCTACACCTTC. Its protein is CASSNSQGVRLNGYTF.

The V and J genes are TRBV27 and TRBJ1-5; no firm D call. The V and J ends lost 3 bases and 6 bases respectively, with 9 bases between them. This CDR3 spans 13 amino acids. Germline V gene sequence: CDR1 MNHEY, CDR2 SMNVEV (reference sequence). The CDR3 DNA reads as TGTGCCAGCAGTTTCGAACGGGGTCAGCCCCAGCATTTT. Translated, it gives CASSFERGQPQHF.

The chain employs TRBV7-9 and TRBJ1-3; D gene unclear. The CDR3 length is 14 residues. V was shortened by 5 bases and J by 4 bases, with 12 bases between the two germline ends. CDR1 and CDR2 from the germline V gene are SEHNR and FQNEAQ (reference sequence). The CDR3 DNA is TGTGCCAGCAGCCCACTGCGGGCGGGAAACACCATATATTTT. It encodes CASSPLRAGNTIYF.

This rearrangement joins TRBV10-3 to TRBJ2-1; D is perhaps TRBD1 or TRBD2 (5 bases each). The CDR3 is 15 residues long. The V gene lost 0 bases and the J gene lost 2 bases, with 8 bases spanning the gap. The germline V gene has CDR1 ENHRY and CDR2 SYGVKD. In nucleotides, the CDR3 is TGTGCCATCAGTGAGTCGGGGGTCACCTACAATGAGCAGTTCTTC. Encoded protein: CAISESGVTYNEQFF.

The chain links TRBV28 to TRBJ2-2; 7 nucleotides match TRBD1. V lost 4 bases and J lost 6; bases outside the gene matches: 2. The CDR3 length is 13 residues. Germline V gives CDR1 MDHEN, CDR2 SYDVKM. CDR3 sequence: CASSYRGAGELFF. The CDR3 DNA reads as TGTGCCAGCAGTTACAGGGGAGCCGGGGAGCTGTTTTTT.

The chain recombines TRBV9 with TRBJ1-4; D not certain. CDR1 is SGDLS and CDR2 is YYNGEE in the germline V gene. This CDR3 is 13 amino acids long. The V and J ends lost 3 bases and 5 bases respectively, with 8 bases between them. The CDR3 DNA follows: TGTGCCAGCAGCGGCGGGTCCAATGAAAAACTGTTTTTT. This translates into CASSGGSNEKLFF.

Remarks on this clone: One end of the junction varies from germline; a read error may be responsible. This chain links TRBV7-9 with TRBJ1-4; 8 nucleotides match TRBD1. There are 14 residues in the CDR3. Looked up from germline, CDR1 is SEHNR and CDR2 is FQNEAQ (reference sequence). The CDR3 loop is CASSQTGVNDKLFF. Written as DNA, the CDR3 is TGTGCCAGCAGCCAGACAGGGGTTAATGACAAACTGTTTTTT.

The chain links TRBV5-1 to TRBJ1-1, with a weak D call TRBD1 (6 bases). The CDR3 is made up of 14 amino acids. V lost 4 bases and J 2 bases, leaving 12 bases between the germline ends. Germline CDR1 reads SGHRS; CDR2 reads YFSETQ. The CDR3 protein is CASSQDRRNTEAFF. The CDR3 bases are TGCGCCAGCAGCCAAGACAGGAGAAACACTGAAGCTTTCTTT.

This clone has only one observation. A read error may account for a junction end that differs from germline. The chain uses TRBV6-1 and TRBJ2-7; D unclear. Per germline, CDR1 MNHNS and CDR2 SASEGT. The CDR3 totals 14 residues. This chain's CDR3 is CAGGMTYGSYEQYF. CDR3 coding DNA: TGCGCAGGTGGTATGACGTACGGCTCCTACGAGCAGTACTTC.

The rearrangement links TRBV5-6 to TRBJ2-7, with 8 bases fitting TRBD2. V gave up 7 bases and J gave up 5 bases; unmatched junction bases: 14. CDR3 length: 15 residues. Germline CDR1 SGHDT, CDR2 YYEEEE. The chain's CDR3 is CASRAGGAGDDEQYF. The CDR3, as DNA: TGTGCCAGCCGAGCCGGGGGAGCGGGAGATGACGAGCAGTACTTC.

J is TRBJ1-2 and V is TRBV19, with TRBD1 identical over 10 bases. Trimming at V came to 6 bases and at J to 6 bases, leaving 13 bases not matched to a gene. The CDR3 runs 16 residues. Germline V gene sequence: CDR1 LNHDA, CDR2 SQIVND (reference sequence). Written as DNA, the CDR3 is TGTGCCAGTAGCCAAATGAGGGCCGGGACAGGGGATGGCTACACCTTC. Amino acid sequence: CASSQMRAGTGDGYTF.

This clone came up a few times. In DNA, the CDR3 is TGTGCCAGCACCATAGGGCCCGTTAATTCATCTTTCTTT. This codes for CASTIGPVNSSFF. V and J are TRBV7-9 and TRBJ1-1; D not certain. The CDR3 is made up of 13 amino acids. The V end lost 7 bases, the J end lost 12 bases, and 21 bases lay between the germline ends. Germline values: CDR1 SEHNR, CDR2 FQNEAQ (reference sequence).

This chain uses TRBV27 with TRBJ2-7, with D unclear. Germline lookup yields CDR1 MNHEY and CDR2 SMNVEV (reference sequence). Deletions cut 7 bases from V and 5 bases from J, with 18 bases between. The CDR3 has 14 amino acids. The CDR3 loop is CASIGGPYGDEQYF. CDR3 nucleotides: TGTGCCAGCATCGGTGGGCCCTACGGCGACGAGCAGTACTTC.

This clone appeared a single time. This rearrangement joins TRBV28 to TRBJ2-7; tentatively, D is TRBD2 (5 bases). Trimming took off 3 bases at V and 2 bases at J, with 17 bases between the two ends. The CDR3 has 16 residues. Germline CDR1 is MDHEN and CDR2 is SYDVKM. CDR3 region: CASSFRGGPPTYEQYF. DNA for the CDR3: TGTGCCAGCAGTTTTCGAGGAGGCCCCCCTACCTACGAGCAGTACTTC.

V usage is TRBV27 and J usage is TRBJ1-1, with 7 positions matching TRBD1. V lost 5 bases to trimming and J lost 4 bases; unmatched junction nucleotides: 10. Per the germline V gene, CDR1 is MNHEY and CDR2 is SMNVEV (reference sequence). The CDR3 loop spans 15 amino acids. The CDR3 protein is CASSGSDRVGTEAFF. The CDR3 region has the DNA TGTGCCAGCAGTGGGTCAGACAGGGTCGGCACTGAAGCTTTCTTT.

The chain couples TRBV14 to TRBJ1-1; D call uncertain. CDR3 length equals 15 residues. V lost 4 bases and J 0 bases, leaving 12 bases between the germline ends. Germline CDR1 reads SGHDN; CDR2 reads FVKESK. The CDR3 DNA sequence: TGTGCCAGCAGCCTATTACAGACATTGAACACTGAAGCTTTCTTT. It codes for CASSLLQTLNTEAFF.

V and J are TRBV9 and TRBJ1-1; D ambiguous. Per the germline V gene, CDR1 is SGDLS and CDR2 is YYNGEE. V lost 5 bases to trimming and J lost 1 base, with 15 bases between them. This CDR3 region has 15 residues. CDR3 amino acids: CASSPGGKKNTEAFF. The CDR3 DNA sequence: TGTGCCAGCAGTCCGGGAGGGAAAAAGAACACTGAAGCTTTCTTT.

The J gene is TRBJ2-3, the V gene TRBV4-2; D gene ambiguous. The CDR3 has 14 residues. Germline CDR1 reads LGHNA; CDR2 reads YNFKEQ. V was shortened by 4 bases and J by 5 bases, with 13 bases between the two germline ends. CDR3 nucleotide sequence: TGTGCCAGCAGCCCCTCCTTTTCGGGAGATACGCAGTATTTT. It encodes CASSPSFSGDTQYF.